The 26 T cell receptor beta chains below come from one sample, sequenced in a study of HIV-infected children after antiretroviral therapy interruption. This sample's treatment: PENTA 11 planned treatment interruption arm or continuous ART arm. Unique molecular identifiers were included in an RNA-based 3' RACE TCR library. Each CDR3 protein gets one entry after TCRdb re-called the 3' RACE reads with MiXCR. This repertoire shows about 89,000 distinct CDR3 sequences, roughly 6.4% found once; its top ten account for 1% to 1.3%. The material was CD45RA+ CD4+ T cells from PBMCs, pooled from several time points, obtained from a donor given antiretroviral therapy, either interrupted or continuous. Indicated subset: naive CD4+ CD45RA+ CD45RO- T cells. These receptors were obtained from a pool of human donors with HIV.

The table lists this clonotype with many counts. V is TRBV20-1 and J is TRBJ2-7; TRBD2 matches 7 bases. This CDR3 comprises 14 residues. The germline V gene encodes CDR1 DFQATT and CDR2 SNEGSKA (reference sequence). Trimming cost V 4 bases and J 3 bases; bases outside gene matches: 9. As DNA, the CDR3 is TGCAGTGCTACCGGTCGGGGGGATCACTACGAGCAGTACTTC. Encoded protein: CSATGRGDHYEQYF.

In this sample, this clonotype turned up a few times. This chain connects TRBV11-2 to TRBJ2-2; 7 bases line up with TRBD2. Germline V gives CDR1 SGHAT, CDR2 FQNNGV. The V gene end was trimmed by 6 bases and the J gene end by 2 bases; junction bases not matched to a gene: 9. This CDR3 comprises 16 residues. CDR3 sequence: CASRSFKRDNTGELFF. The CDR3 DNA reads TGTGCCAGCAGGAGTTTCAAGCGGGATAACACCGGGGAGCTGTTTTTT.

This clonotype was found many times. The gene calls are TRBV27 and TRBJ1-4; tentative D call: TRBD1 (5 bases). The CDR3 is made up of 13 amino acids. Germline V gene data show CDR1 as MNHEY and CDR2 as SMNVEV (reference sequence). V was pared by 6 bases and J by 8 bases, with 13 bases between. Here the CDR3 reads CASSPQGREKLFF. CDR3 nucleotide sequence: TGTGCCAGCAGCCCGCAGGGAAGGGAAAAACTGTTTTTT.

The table lists this clonotype with a few counts. Possible read error: a much larger clone is one base away. The V and J genes are TRBV24-1 and TRBJ2-3, with D possibly TRBD2 on 5 matching bases. Germline loops: CDR1 KGHDR, CDR2 SFDVKD. The CDR3 sequence is 14 residues long. The CDR3 region has the DNA TGTGTCACCAGTGATCCCACCGCGGGAGATACGCAGTATTTT. Translation: CVTSDPTAGDTQYF.

At least ten counts were recorded for this clonotype. The chain recombines TRBV2 with TRBJ2-1; D might be TRBD1 (5 bases). V lost 7 bases and J lost 7, with 17 bases in between. There are 14 residues in the CDR3. CDR1 is SNHLY, CDR2 FYNNEI, per germline. The CDR3 DNA follows: TGTGCCAGCAAAGGGGCCCACATACTGAATGAGCAGTTCTTC. It is translated as CASKGAHILNEQFF. Based on the CDR3 plus reference TRBV2 and TRBJ2-1, the full variable domain is EPEVTQTPSHQVTQMGQEVILRCVPISNHLYFYWYRQILGQKVEFLVSFYNNEISEKSEIFDDQFSVERPDGSNFTLKIRSTKLEDSAMYFCASKGAHILNEQFFGPGTRLTVL.

Ten or more counts support this clonotype. The rearrangement uses TRBV19 and TRBJ2-3, with 9 nucleotides matching TRBD2. The J segment lost 5 bases and the V segment lost 2 bases, leaving 5 bases of the junction unmatched. CDR1 and CDR2 from the germline V gene are LNHDA and SQIVND (reference sequence). This CDR3 spans 15 amino acids. CDR3 protein: CASSISGGHRDTQYF. In DNA form, the CDR3 reads TGTGCCAGTAGTATAAGCGGGGGGCATAGAGATACGCAGTATTTT.

There are many counts of this clonotype. The V gene is TRBV12-3 or TRBV12-4, the J gene TRBJ2-5; 7 bases match TRBD2. The CDR3 sequence is 15 residues long. The V gene end was trimmed by 2 bases and the J gene end by 1 base; junction bases not matched to a gene: 4. CDR3 nucleotide sequence: TGTGCCAGCAGTTTATGGGGGGGACTCCAAGAGACCCAGTACTTC. It codes for CASSLWGGLQETQYF.

The chain recombines TRBV6-5 with TRBJ1-3; unclear D gene. Germline V lookup: CDR1 MNHEY, CDR2 SVGAGI. The V and J ends lost 6 bases and 4 bases respectively, with 7 bases between them. This CDR3 spans 12 amino acids. The DNA for the CDR3 is TGTGCCAGCAGCTCTGTGGGAAACACCATATATTTT. This encodes CASSSVGNTIYF.

The V gene is TRBV30, the J gene TRBJ2-2; D is unclear. V was shortened by 0 bases and J by 4 bases, with 9 bases between the two germline ends. The length of the CDR3 is 14 residues. From germline, CDR1 is GTSNPN and CDR2 SVGIG (reference sequence). The CDR3 region is CAWSVAAITGELFF. DNA of the CDR3: TGTGCCTGGAGTGTTGCGGCGATCACCGGGGAGCTGTTTTTT. Complete variable domain (other parts from reference TRBV30 and TRBJ2-2): SQTIHQWPATLVQPVGSPLSLECTVEGTSNPNLYWYRQAAGRGLQLLFYSVGIGQISSEVPQNLSASRPQDRQFILSSKKLLLSDSGFYLCAWSVAAITGELFFGEGSRLTVL.

At least ten counts were recorded for this clonotype. The chain is built from TRBV6-6 and TRBJ2-7; TRBD1 is a possible D gene (5 bases). CDR3 length: 12 residues. Trimming pared 8 bases from V and 0 bases from J, leaving 8 bases between. Germline assignment: CDR1 MNHNY and CDR2 SVGAGI (reference sequence). The CDR3 region has the DNA TGTGCCAGCGAGGACAACTCCTACGAGCAGTACTTC. Translated: CASEDNSYEQYF.

In its sample, this clonotype was seen a few times. The chain combines TRBV19 with TRBJ2-5; D tentatively fits TRBD1 or TRBD2 (5 bases each). CDR3 length: 15 residues. Trimming removed 0 bases from V and 3 bases from J, with 11 bases in between. Germline V CDR1 and CDR2: LNHDA, SQIVND (reference sequence). This chain's CDR3 is CASSIDRDREETQYF. CDR3 sequence (DNA): TGTGCCAGTAGTATAGACCGGGACCGAGAAGAGACCCAGTACTTC. Based on the CDR3 plus reference TRBV19 and TRBJ2-5, the full variable domain is DGGITQSPKYLFRKEGQNVTLSCEQNLNHDAMYWYRQDPGQGLRLIYYSQIVNDFQKGDIAEGYSVSREKKESFPLTVTSAQKNPTAFYLCASSIDRDREETQYFGPGTRLLVL.

The chain uses TRBV7-3 and TRBJ1-5, with D hard to call. V lost 5 bases and J lost 5, with 13 bases in between. CDR3 length: 14 amino acids. Germline lookup yields CDR1 SGHTA and CDR2 FQGTGA. The CDR3 region has the DNA TGTGCCAGCAGCCCCGAAAGTCGGGATCAGCCCCAGCATTTT. Translating it yields CASSPESRDQPQHF.

This clonotype has a handful of counts. The chain joins TRBV23-1 to TRBJ2-2; D is uncertain. TRBV23-1 is an ORF, and what it does is uncertain. The CDR3 contains 18 residues. The V gene lost 2 bases and the J gene lost 1 base, with 17 bases spanning the gap. In DNA, the CDR3 is TGCGCCAGCAGTCAACGGACGGATCCCCCAGGGAACACCGGGGAGCTGTTTTTT. This encodes CASSQRTDPPGNTGELFF.

V and J are TRBV5-1 and TRBJ1-2; D call uncertain. Germline CDR1 is SGHRS and CDR2 is YFSETQ. The CDR3 spans 13 residues. V dropped 1 base and J dropped 4 bases, with 8 bases sitting between them. The CDR3 reads CASSLISSYGYTF. CDR3 in DNA: TGCGCCAGCAGCTTGATCAGTTCCTATGGCTACACCTTC.

V and J are TRBV4-2 and TRBJ1-3; D is undetermined. Germline V gene data show CDR1 as LGHNA and CDR2 as YNFKEQ. Trimming removed 0 bases from V and 1 base from J, with 13 bases in between. CDR3 size: 17 residues. CDR3 region: CASSQETPRNSGNTIYF. The CDR3 coding sequence is TGTGCCAGCAGCCAAGAAACCCCCCGGAATTCTGGAAACACCATATATTTT.

In its sample, this clonotype was seen many times. The chain has TRBV7-8 and TRBJ2-6; 8 bases align to TRBD1. The germline gives CDR1 SGHVS, CDR2 FQNEAQ. The CDR3 is made up of 16 amino acids. With 4 bases clipped from V and 0 bases from J, the junction kept 2 bases outside the gene matches. The CDR3 DNA reads as TGTGCCAGCAGCTCAACAGGGGGCTCTGGGGCCAACGTCCTGACTTTC. Its translation: CASSSTGGSGANVLTF.

This clonotype was seen many times. CDR3 loop: CASSRLATGIGSYEQYF. CDR3 nucleotides: TGCGCCAGCAGCCGACTTGCGACAGGGATCGGGTCCTACGAGCAGTACTTC. V is TRBV4-1 and J is TRBJ2-7, with 7 positions matching TRBD1. The CDR3 extends over 17 amino acids. Germline lookup yields CDR1 MGHRA and CDR2 YSYEKL. Trimming removed 4 bases from V and 1 base from J; junction bases left unmatched: 13.

This clonotype was recorded at least ten times. This sequence joins TRBV5-1 and TRBJ2-1, with TRBD2 matching 11 bases. Trimming cost V 2 bases and J 8 bases; bases outside gene matches: 9. This CDR3 region has 16 residues. The germline V gene encodes CDR1 SGHRS and CDR2 YFSETQ. The CDR3 DNA reads as TGCGCCAGCAGCTTCGATAGCGGGAGGGCCGAAGATGAGCAGTTCTTC. Residues: CASSFDSGRAEDEQFF. Combining the CDR3 with reference TRBV5-1 and TRBJ2-1 gives the whole variable domain KAGVTQTPRYLIKTRGQQVTLSCSPISGHRSVSWYQQTPGQGLQFLFEYFSETQRNKGNFPGRFSGRQFSNSRSEMNVSTLELGDSALYLCASSFDSGRAEDEQFFGPGTRLTVL.

This clonotype was observed at least ten times. V and J are TRBV12-3 or TRBV12-4 and TRBJ2-2; D not resolved. The CDR3 is 13 residues long. V dropped 5 bases and J dropped 5 bases, with 9 bases sitting between them. CDR3 DNA: TGTGCCAGCAGTCACCTGAGGACCGGGGAGCTGTTTTTT. This codes for CASSHLRTGELFF.

Relative to its sample, this clonotype is medium-sized. The chain combines TRBV5-1 with TRBJ2-7; the match to TRBD2 covers 15 bases. Germline V gene lookup returns CDR1 SGHRS and CDR2 YFSETQ. The CDR3 extends over 14 amino acids. The J segment lost 7 bases and the V segment lost 6 bases, leaving 5 bases of the junction unmatched. In nucleotides, the CDR3 is TGCGCCAGCACCGGACTAGCGGGGGGGCAGGAGCAGTACTTC. This gives the protein CASTGLAGGQEQYF.

This clonotype was found many times. The chain has TRBV7-8 and TRBJ2-3; possibly TRBD1 or TRBD2 for D (5 bases each). V was clipped by 3 bases and J by 3 bases, with 13 bases between them. This CDR3 comprises 15 residues. The germline CDR1 and CDR2 sequences are SGHVS and FQNEAQ. The CDR3 bases are TGTGCCAGCAGCTTTCCGGGACCCCAGACAGATACGCAGTATTTT. This gives the protein CASSFPGPQTDTQYF.

Turning to this clonotype: A much more abundant neighbour one base away suggests this may be a read error. The chain combines TRBV7-9 with TRBJ1-1; no clear D gene. Germline values: CDR1 SEHNR, CDR2 FQNEAQ (reference sequence). This CDR3 has 15 residues. CDR3 bases: TGTGCCTGCAGCTTACCTGACATGGGAAAGACTGAAGCTTTCTTT. Its protein product is CACSLPDMGKTEAFF.

This clonotype was counted ten times or more. The J gene is TRBJ2-5, the V gene TRBV29-1; D is unresolved. Trimming took 5 bases from V and 0 from J, leaving 16 bases between them. Per germline, CDR1 SQVTM and CDR2 ANQGSEA. CDR3 size: 15 residues. This CDR3 is CSVSPAPMYQETQYF. The CDR3 DNA reads as TGCAGCGTTTCGCCCGCACCCATGTACCAAGAGACCCAGTACTTC. Full variable domain (outside the CDR3, taken from reference TRBV29-1 and TRBJ2-5): SAVISQKPSRDICQRGTSLTIQCQVDSQVTMMFWYRQQPGQSLTLIATANQGSEATYESGFVIDKFPISRPNLTFSTLTVSNMSPEDSSIYLCSVSPAPMYQETQYFGPGTRLLVL.

This clonotype was seen repeatedly, ten times or more. The J gene is TRBJ1-2, the V gene TRBV30, with D perhaps matching TRBD1 (5 bases). Germline lookup yields CDR1 GTSNPN and CDR2 SVGIG (reference sequence). The V end lost 7 bases, the J end lost 5 bases, and 17 bases lay between the germline ends. This CDR3 spans 13 amino acids. The DNA of the CDR3 is TGTGCCTACAAGGACATAGGGGCATATGGCTACACCTTC. Its protein is CAYKDIGAYGYTF.

This clonotype was seen many times. The V call is TRBV7-3, the J call TRBJ2-5; D ambiguous. Per germline, CDR1 SGHTA and CDR2 FQGTGA. The CDR3 loop spans 11 amino acids. Trimming removed 6 bases at V and 2 bases at J, with 4 bases between. This chain's CDR3 is CASSIQETQYF. CDR3 nucleotide sequence: TGTGCCAGCAGTATACAAGAGACCCAGTACTTC.

A few counts support this clonotype. The genes are TRBV9 and TRBJ2-7, with D maybe TRBD1 (5 bases). Germline CDR1 and CDR2: SGDLS and YYNGEE. CDR3 length equals 14 residues. V gave up 2 bases and J gave up 1 base, with 10 bases separating them. This CDR3 is CASSVAGPSYEQYF. The DNA for the CDR3 is TGTGCCAGCAGCGTCGCAGGGCCATCCTACGAGCAGTACTTC. Complete variable domain (other parts from reference TRBV9 and TRBJ2-7): DSGVTQTPKHLITATGQRVTLRCSPRSGDLSVYWYQQSLDQGLQFLIQYYNGEERAKGNILERFSAQQFPDLHSELNLSSLELGDSALYFCASSVAGPSYEQYFGPGTRLTVT.